This TCR beta chain appears in the sequencing data of a study of shared clonotypes between healthy human individuals (dated by TCRdb to about 2020). Study-level background: Two women and a few men aged 18 to 49 years were included in the cohort. For each donor, CD4 naive and CD4 memory were each run on three plates, CD8 naive on two plates, and CD8 memory on one plate. To estimate repertoire size and how much clonotypes are shared between individuals, the study performed deep sequencing of blood TCR repertoires from a few healthy adults. To increase sequencing depth and limit assay-specific biases, TCR repertoire library preparation and sequencing were carried out by different laboratories using diverse techniques. Leukapheresis yielded between about 0.8 and 8.9 billion PBMCs per donor.

About this clone: Its antigen specificity is not known. Base quality data are lacking; no much larger clone is found one base away.

The donors were healthy, HIV-negative adults who had no recently reported acute infections or vaccinations. Every donor was a Caucasian adult living in Nashville, Tennessee, USA. CD4+ T cells were enriched by magnetic negative selection; naive cells were then positively selected on CD45RA, and the negative fraction formed the memory subset. Blood was collected by leukapheresis, and PBMCs were isolated by Ficoll-Histopaque density gradient centrifugation and then cryopreserved in liquid nitrogen vapor phase. Purity and quantity of every magnetically sorted T cell population were checked by analytical flow cytometry. Each sorted fraction had its genomic DNA isolated and then quantified by UV absorbance on a Nanodrop 2000c. Using the deep immunoSEQ assay, multiplex PCR amplified TCR CDR3 regions from genomic DNA. For each cell subset, the extracted genomic DNA was distributed evenly across all wells of several immunoSEQ 96-well plates, and each plate served as one replicate. Each replicate PCR for sorted subsets received 200 ng genomic DNA, equal to tens of thousands of T cell genomes. Purified libraries were quantified with a Qubit 3.0 fluorometer, sized on a Bioanalyzer 2100, and re-quantified with the KAPA Library Quantification kit. Every immunoSEQ 96-well plate was sequenced on a dedicated single-read 150-cycle Illumina NextSeq 550 flow cell. Per the authors' processing: Because only junctional sequences without quality scores were contained in the immunoSEQ output, filtering matching that applied to full-length reads could not be performed. To assign V/J genes and CDR3, sequences were annotated using PyIR, a Python wrapper for IgBLAST v1.9, with IMGT germline references. Reads were filtered out if the reads had weak V/J assignments (E-value above 1e-6), no CDR3, stop codons, out-of-frame junctions, or ambiguous translated residues. V3J clonotypes were defined as sequences sharing an identical inferred V gene, J gene, and CDR3 amino acid sequence. Percentage overlap between repertoires was calculated by dividing the number of shared unique clonotypes by the size of the smaller repertoire. Three approaches were used to assess repertoire richness: RTK rarefaction, the Chao1 estimator, and Recon v2.1 estimates of unobserved clonotypes. OLGA was used to compute generation probabilities for all TCRbeta clonotypes that the gDNA method yielded from a handful of donors. In TCRdb, the immuneACCESS table is reduced to in-frame sequences with V and J assigned. These tables do not hold every clone; where another copy was compared, an unresolved V gene accounts for under half, and the others remain unexplained. V, J and clone size are taken as reported in that table, and D and trimming were inferred from the DNA itself. The table for this sample lists 2,500,000 or so clones; roughly 93% of them were counted only once. Jointly, the top ten make up 0.36% of the sample.

Overall study results and their limits: Even with the large sequencing depth, rarefaction of the sorted-subset datasets indicated that sequencing was incomplete. The genetic and exposure-history diversity represented was limited by the small number of donors. Estimated clonotype richness was generally larger for naive than for memory subsets. Only blood was sampled, and tissue TCR repertoires likely differ from those in blood. Higher generation probabilities were observed for clonotypes shared by all four sorted-subset donors than for non-shared clonotypes. Roughly 5% of naive CD4, 3.5% of naive CD8, roughly 2.5% of memory CD4, and 0.35% to 0.4% of memory CD8 clonotypes were shared across several donors. Pairwise subsampling indicated that sequencing depth was expected to affect the degree of clonotype sharing among donors.

The clonotype originates from a man younger than 35 in good health. Some clones in this sample may be carry-over from other donors' samples. The sequencing input was naive CD4+ T cells from PBMCs. What this sample's cell subset or site label stands for: CD45RA+ positively selected.

This receptor carries the CDR3 CASSPFGGQDNEQFF. DNA sequence: TGTGCCAGCTCACCATTTGGTGGCCAAGACAATGAGCAGTTCTTC. The rearrangement joined TRBV18 to TRBJ2-1, with the D gene too uncertain to name. Per the germline V gene, KGHSH is the CDR1 and LQKENI is the CDR2. The CDR3 sequence holds 15 residues, the cysteine and phenylalanine included. The sequence is cut down to CDR3 DNA, 45 bases in frame from base 1. V was cut back by 2 bases and J by 5 bases, leaving a gap of 13 bases between them.